This T cell receptor beta chain was profiled in a study of blood T cells in healthy people across ages. A second PCR, run for about 6 to 12 cycles, used a sample-barcoded 5' primer plus a J-beta primer mix. TCRdb analysed the 5' RACE reads with MiXCR anew, one entry per CDR3 protein. The table lists hundreds of thousands of distinct CDR3 sequences, about 42% of them singletons. Of note for this clonotype: Its target is not known. A read error may produce the germline difference seen at one junction end.

The study, taken as a whole, reports: It was held that the diversity estimates obtained from one million T cells were underestimates.

Germline CDR1 is SGDLS and CDR2 is YYNGEE. The CDR3 has 14 amino acids. The sequenced sample consisted of blood. The source is a man of 80 years or more in good health. This chain uses TRBV9 with TRBJ2-7, with D unresolved. The CDR3 region has the DNA TGTGTCAGCAGCGTAGACCACGGCTCCTACGAGCAGTACTTC. Its protein product is CVSSVDHGSYEQYF. Full variable domain (remainder filled in from reference TRBV9 and TRBJ2-7): DSGVTQTPKHLITATGQRVTLRCSPRSGDLSVYWYQQSLDQGLQFLIQYYNGEERAKGNILERFSAQQFPDLHSELNLSSLELGDSALYFCVSSVDHGSYEQYFGPGTRLTVT.